One sample yielded the 14 T cell receptor beta chains listed below, sequenced in a study of T-cell reconstitution after alpha-beta-depleted transplantation in children (dated by TCRdb to 2016 to 2018). Libraries came from PCR. Instrument on record: Illumina HiSeq 2500. TCR libraries were prepared with molecular barcoding, using unique molecular identifiers to normalize TCRbeta repertoire quantification. Using fastp at Q25 and MiXCR, TCRdb reprocessed the public reads and kept productive beta chains. Each entry merges the rows of one CDR3 protein and shows their most common DNA and genes. The sample records approximately 1,000,000 distinct CDR3 sequences, about 29% of which are singletons. The ten largest make up 25% to 35% of the sample. The treatment or condition tag for this specimen amounts to: allogeneic hematopoietic cell transplantation with graft depleted of TCRalphabeta T cells and CD19 B cells.

This specimen consisted of PBMCs, mostly from graft donor cells, obtained 360 days after TCRalphabeta/CD19-depleted stem cell transplant. Source of these receptors: a boy less than two years old who had a stem cell transplant for SCID, so the T cells may come from the graft donor.

This clonotype has a single count. The rearrangement links TRBV2 to TRBJ2-4; D might be TRBD1 (5 bases). V lost 3 bases to trimming and J lost 5 bases, with 11 bases between them. Germline CDR1 and CDR2: SNHLY and FYNNEI. The CDR3 contains 14 residues. CDR3 DNA: TGTGCCAGCAGTGAGGGGCTTGCGGAAAACATTCAGTACTTC. It encodes CASSEGLAENIQYF. Full variable domain (missing parts from reference TRBV2 and TRBJ2-4): EPEVTQTPSHQVTQMGQEVILRCVPISNHLYFYWYRQILGQKVEFLVSFYNNEISEKSEIFDDQFSVERPDGSNFTLKIRSTKLEDSAMYFCASSEGLAENIQYFGAGTRLSVL.

CDR3 in amino acids: CASSLAQIGTVLSDEQFF. The CDR3 nucleotides are TGTGCCAGCAGCTTAGCGCAGATCGGGACAGTGTTGTCCGATGAGCAGTTCTTC. The chain carries TRBV7-8 and TRBJ2-1, with 7 bases aligning to TRBD1. Trimming at V came to 0 bases and at J to 8 bases, leaving 16 bases not matched to a gene. CDR3 size: 18 residues. The germline CDR1 and CDR2 sequences are SGHVS and FQNEAQ.

Here the CDR3 DNA reads TGTGCCACCACGACAGGGGGTAACTATGGCTACACCTTC. It translates to CATTTGGNYGYTF. The gene calls are TRBV6-6 and TRBJ1-2, with 9 bases that match TRBD1. The germline gives CDR1 MNHNY, CDR2 SVGAGI (reference sequence). The CDR3 extends over 13 amino acids. J lost 1 base, V lost 10 bases, and 4 bases had no gene match.

There are a few counts of this clonotype. The CDR3 loop reads CASSQEQGLAGVGELFF. As DNA, the CDR3 is TGCGCCAGCAGCCAAGAACAGGGACTAGCGGGGGTTGGGGAGCTGTTTTTT. This chain uses TRBV4-1 with TRBJ2-2; 14 nucleotides align to TRBD2. The CDR3 is 17 amino acids. After removal of 0 bases from V and 8 bases from J, the junction contained 5 bases not matched to a gene. CDR1 and CDR2 (germline): MGHRA, YSYEKL.

The rearrangement joins TRBV12-3 or TRBV12-4 to TRBJ2-4; TRBD1 agrees at 9 bases. The CDR3 runs to 15 residues. V was pared by 6 bases and J by 0 bases, with 3 bases of the junction left unmatched. Here the CDR3 DNA reads TGTGCCAGCAGAGGGACAGGGCTAGCCAAAAACATTCAGTACTTC. Translation: CASRGTGLAKNIQYF.

This clonotype has only a few counts. The V gene is TRBV12-3 or TRBV12-4, the J gene TRBJ1-1; 8 bases line up with TRBD1. V lost 0 bases and J lost 1; bases outside the gene matches: 4. This CDR3 is built from 16 residues. The CDR3 sequence is CASSLAIGQGNTEAFF. DNA of the CDR3: TGTGCCAGCAGTTTAGCCATAGGACAGGGGAACACTGAAGCTTTCTTT.

This clonotype was observed at least ten times. CDR3 region: CAKGTFPTDTQYF. The CDR3 DNA follows: TGTGCCAAAGGGACTTTCCCCACAGATACGCAGTATTTT. The V gene is TRBV2, the J gene TRBJ2-3; a possible D gene is TRBD2 (6 bases). The CDR3 is made up of 13 amino acids. Trimming removed 10 bases from V and 2 bases from J, with 13 bases in between. The germline gives CDR1 SNHLY, CDR2 FYNNEI.

The chain carries TRBV7-7 and TRBJ2-7, with 7 bases aligning to TRBD1. This CDR3 is built from 18 residues. CDR1 is SSHAT and CDR2 is FNYEAQ in the germline V gene (reference sequence). With V trimmed by 5 bases and J by 4 bases, 20 bases remained unmatched. The CDR3 DNA is TGTGCCAGCAGCGGAAGGGACAGAAATATCTGCCTAGGGTACGAGCAGTACTTC. Translated: CASSGRDRNICLGYEQYF. Complete variable domain (other parts from reference TRBV7-7 and TRBJ2-7): GAGVSQSPRYKVTKRGQDVTLRCDPISSHATLYWYQQALGQGPEFLTYFNYEAQPDKSGLPSDRFSAERPEGSISTLTIQRTEQRDSAMYRCASSGRDRNICLGYEQYFGPGTRLTVT.

This clonotype was counted only a few times. This sequence joins TRBV5-1 and TRBJ1-1; a possible D gene is TRBD1 (6 bases). The germline gives CDR1 SGHRS, CDR2 YFSETQ. The CDR3 is 13 amino acids. V shed 4 bases and J shed 6 bases, with 13 bases lying between them. This chain's CDR3 is CASSPGQLAEAFF. In DNA form, the CDR3 reads TGCGCCAGCAGCCCTGGACAGCTCGCTGAAGCTTTCTTT.

The chain links TRBV20-1 to TRBJ2-7; D could derive from TRBD1 or TRBD2 (5 bases each). CDR3 length: 13 amino acids. The germline gives CDR1 DFQATT, CDR2 SNEGSKA (reference sequence). The V gene lost 4 bases and the J gene lost 7 bases, with 17 bases spanning the gap. The chain's CDR3 is CSATPDGAGEQYF. In DNA form, the CDR3 reads TGCAGTGCTACCCCGGACGGGGCGGGTGAGCAGTACTTC.

The chain links TRBV15 to TRBJ1-3, with 12 bases lining up with TRBD1. The CDR3 consists of 13 residues. CDR1 is LNHNV and CDR2 is YYDKDF in the germline V gene (reference sequence). V dropped 9 bases and J dropped 4; count of bases not matched to a gene: 1. The CDR3 region is CATGQGAGNTIYF. The CDR3 DNA sequence: TGTGCCACGGGACAGGGGGCGGGAAACACCATATATTTT. The entire variable domain, with the rest obtained from reference TRBV15 and TRBJ1-3, is as follows: DAMVIQNPRYQVTQFGKPVTLSCSQTLNHNVMYWYQQKSSQAPKLLFHYYDKDFNNEADTPDNFQSRRPNTSFCFLDIRSPGLGDTAMYLCATGQGAGNTIYFGEGSWLTVV.

As for this clonotype: No conserved phenylalanine or tryptophan is present at the end of the CDR3, so a read error is the likely explanation. The rearrangement links TRBV11-2 to TRBJ1-6; no firm D call. The CDR3 is 16 amino acids. Germline assignment: CDR1 SGHAT and CDR2 FQNNGV. The V and J ends lost 5 bases and 0 bases respectively, with 11 bases between them. The CDR3: CASSPDLSSYNSPLHY. The CDR3 DNA reads as TGTGCCAGCAGCCCCGACCTTAGCTCCTATAATTCACCCCTCCACTAT.

The CDR3 region has the DNA TGCAGTGCTAGAGATACAGAGAACACTGAAGCTTTCTTT. It codes for CSARDTENTEAFF. The chain combines TRBV20-1 with TRBJ1-1, with D unclear. This CDR3 contains 13 residues. V was clipped by 0 bases and J by 1 base, with 6 bases between them. Germline-derived CDR1 and CDR2 are DFQATT and SNEGSKA (reference sequence).

Of note for this clonotype: As the CDR3 is not closed by the conserved phenylalanine or tryptophan, this likely results from a read error. This chain joins TRBV15 and TRBJ2-2; 8 bases match TRBD1. The CDR3 sequence is 16 residues long. Germline trimming cut 1 base from V and 4 bases from J; bases unmatched to any gene: 5. In germline, CDR1 is LNHNV, CDR2 YYDKDF (reference sequence). The CDR3 reads CATSRVPGGGTGELFL. For the CDR3, the DNA is TGTGCCACCAGCAGAGTACCAGGGGGCGGCACCGGGGAGCTGTTTCTT.